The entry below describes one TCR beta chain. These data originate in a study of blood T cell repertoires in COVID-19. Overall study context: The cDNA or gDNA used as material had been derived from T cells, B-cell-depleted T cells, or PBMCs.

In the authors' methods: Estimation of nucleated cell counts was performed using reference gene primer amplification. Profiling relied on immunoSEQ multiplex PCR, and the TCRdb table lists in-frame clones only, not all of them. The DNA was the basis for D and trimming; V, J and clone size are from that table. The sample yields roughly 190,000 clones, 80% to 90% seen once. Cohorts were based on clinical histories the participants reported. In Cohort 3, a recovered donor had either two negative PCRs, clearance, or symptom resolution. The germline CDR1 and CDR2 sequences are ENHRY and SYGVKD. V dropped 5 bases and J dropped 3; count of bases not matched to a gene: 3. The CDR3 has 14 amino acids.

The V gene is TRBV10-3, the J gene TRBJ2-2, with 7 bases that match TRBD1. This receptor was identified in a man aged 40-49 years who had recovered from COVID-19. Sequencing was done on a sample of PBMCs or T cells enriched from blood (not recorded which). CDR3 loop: CAISRDRDTGELFF. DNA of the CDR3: TGTGCCATCAGTAGAGACAGGGACACCGGGGAGCTGTTTTTT.